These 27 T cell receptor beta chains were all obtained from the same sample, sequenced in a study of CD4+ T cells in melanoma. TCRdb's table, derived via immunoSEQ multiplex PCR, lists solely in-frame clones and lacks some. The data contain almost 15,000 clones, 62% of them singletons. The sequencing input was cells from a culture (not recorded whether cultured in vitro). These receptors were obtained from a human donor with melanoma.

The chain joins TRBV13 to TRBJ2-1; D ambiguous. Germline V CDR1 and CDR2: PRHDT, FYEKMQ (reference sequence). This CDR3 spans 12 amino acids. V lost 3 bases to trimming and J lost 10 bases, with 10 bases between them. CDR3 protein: CASSFGVVEQFF. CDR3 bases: TGTGCCAGCAGCTTTGGAGTTGTGGAGCAGTTCTTC.

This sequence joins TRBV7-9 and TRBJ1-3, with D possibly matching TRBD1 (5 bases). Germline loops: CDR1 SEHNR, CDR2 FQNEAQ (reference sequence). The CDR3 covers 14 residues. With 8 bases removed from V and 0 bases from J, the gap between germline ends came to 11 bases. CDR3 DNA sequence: TGTGCCAGCGGGGACTGGGGCTCTGGAAACACCATATATTTT. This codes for CASGDWGSGNTIYF.

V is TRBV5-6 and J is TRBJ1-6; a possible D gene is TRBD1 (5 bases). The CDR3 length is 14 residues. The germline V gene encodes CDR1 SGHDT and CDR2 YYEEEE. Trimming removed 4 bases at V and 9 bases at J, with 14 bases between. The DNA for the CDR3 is TGTGCCAGCAGCCAAGGACGGAGGGGTTCACCCCTCCACTTT. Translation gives CASSQGRRGSPLHF.

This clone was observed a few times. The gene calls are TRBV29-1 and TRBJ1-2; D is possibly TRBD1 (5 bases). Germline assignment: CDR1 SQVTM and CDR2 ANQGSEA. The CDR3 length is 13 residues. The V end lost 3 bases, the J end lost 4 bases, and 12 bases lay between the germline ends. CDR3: CSVDTTVRYGYTF. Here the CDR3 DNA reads TGCAGCGTTGACACGACAGTCCGCTATGGCTACACCTTC.

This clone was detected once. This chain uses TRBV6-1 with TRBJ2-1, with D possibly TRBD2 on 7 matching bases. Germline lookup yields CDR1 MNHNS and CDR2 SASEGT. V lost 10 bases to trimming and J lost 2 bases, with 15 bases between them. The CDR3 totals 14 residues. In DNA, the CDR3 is TGTGCCACCCGATCGGGGGGCACCTACAATGAGCAGTTCTTC. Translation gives CATRSGGTYNEQFF.

The DNA for the CDR3 is TGCGCCAGCAGCGTACAGGGGCAGTGGGGCCAGACTGAAGCTTTCTTT. It is translated as CASSVQGQWGQTEAFF. The chain is built from TRBV5-1 and TRBJ1-1; 7 positions agree with TRBD1. There are 16 residues in the CDR3. Germline V gives CDR1 SGHRS, CDR2 YFSETQ. V gave up 4 bases and J gave up 5 bases; unmatched junction bases: 14.

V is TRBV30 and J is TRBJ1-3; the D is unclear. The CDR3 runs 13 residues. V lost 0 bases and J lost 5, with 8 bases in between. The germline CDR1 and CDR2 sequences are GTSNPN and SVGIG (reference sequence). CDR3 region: CAWSVGIRNTIYF. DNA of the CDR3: TGTGCCTGGAGTGTTGGAATAAGAAACACCATATATTTT. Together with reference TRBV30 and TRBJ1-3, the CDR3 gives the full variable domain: SQTIHQWPATLVQPVGSPLSLECTVEGTSNPNLYWYRQAAGRGLQLLFYSVGIGQISSEVPQNLSASRPQDRQFILSSKKLLLSDSGFYLCAWSVGIRNTIYFGEGSWLTVV.

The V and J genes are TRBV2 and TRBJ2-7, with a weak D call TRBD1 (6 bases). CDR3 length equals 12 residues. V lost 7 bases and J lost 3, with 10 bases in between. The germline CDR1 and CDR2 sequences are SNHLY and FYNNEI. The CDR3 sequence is CASNGQNYEQYF. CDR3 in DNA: TGTGCCAGCAACGGACAGAACTACGAGCAGTACTTC.

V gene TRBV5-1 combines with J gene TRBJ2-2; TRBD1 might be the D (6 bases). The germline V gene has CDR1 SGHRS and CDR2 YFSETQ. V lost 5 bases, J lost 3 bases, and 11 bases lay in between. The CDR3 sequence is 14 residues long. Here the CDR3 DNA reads TGCGCCAGCAGGAGCAGGGGTGACACCGGGGAGCTGTTTTTT. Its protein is CASRSRGDTGELFF.

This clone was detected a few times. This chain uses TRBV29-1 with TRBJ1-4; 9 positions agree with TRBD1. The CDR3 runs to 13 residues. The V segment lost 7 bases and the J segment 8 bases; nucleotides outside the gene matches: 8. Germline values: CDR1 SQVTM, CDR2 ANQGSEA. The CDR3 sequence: CSGMGQGSEKLFF. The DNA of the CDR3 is TGCAGCGGCATGGGACAGGGTAGCGAAAAACTGTTTTTT.

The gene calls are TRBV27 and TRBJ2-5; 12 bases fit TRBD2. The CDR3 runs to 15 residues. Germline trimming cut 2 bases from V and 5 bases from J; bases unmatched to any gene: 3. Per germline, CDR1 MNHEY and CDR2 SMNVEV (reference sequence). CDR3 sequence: CASSLASGGVETQYF. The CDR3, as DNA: TGTGCCAGCAGTTTAGCTAGCGGGGGGGTCGAGACCCAGTACTTC.

CDR3 in amino acids: CASSLWNREWEQFF. The DNA for the CDR3 is TGTGCCAGCAGTTTATGGAACAGAGAATGGGAGCAGTTCTTC. The chain combines TRBV27 with TRBJ2-1; D remains ambiguous. Trimming removed 1 base from V and 10 bases from J, with 14 bases in between. This CDR3 is 14 amino acids long. Germline CDR1 and CDR2: MNHEY and SMNVEV (reference sequence).

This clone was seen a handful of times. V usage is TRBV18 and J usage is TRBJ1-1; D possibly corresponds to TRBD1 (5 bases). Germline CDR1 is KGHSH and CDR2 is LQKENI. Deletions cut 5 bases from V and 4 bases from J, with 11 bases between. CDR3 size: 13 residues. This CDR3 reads CASSARVGTEAFF. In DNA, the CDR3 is TGTGCCAGCTCAGCCAGGGTAGGCACTGAAGCTTTCTTT.

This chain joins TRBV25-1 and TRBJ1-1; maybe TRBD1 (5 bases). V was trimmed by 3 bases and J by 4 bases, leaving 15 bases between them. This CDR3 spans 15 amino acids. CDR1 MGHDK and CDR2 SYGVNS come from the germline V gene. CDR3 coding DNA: TGTGCCAGCAGTGATGATTGGGGGAAAGTCACTGAAGCTTTCTTT. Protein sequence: CASSDDWGKVTEAFF.

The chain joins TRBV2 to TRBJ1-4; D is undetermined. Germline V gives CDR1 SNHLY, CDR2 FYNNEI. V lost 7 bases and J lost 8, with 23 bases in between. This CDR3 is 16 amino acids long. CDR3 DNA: TGTGCCAGCACCGGACTTCGGGGAATGGAGTTCGAAAAACTGTTTTTT. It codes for CASTGLRGMEFEKLFF.

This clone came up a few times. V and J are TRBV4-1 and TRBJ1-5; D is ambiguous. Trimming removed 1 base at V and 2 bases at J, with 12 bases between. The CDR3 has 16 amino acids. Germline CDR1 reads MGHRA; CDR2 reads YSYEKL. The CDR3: CASSQGAGFGNQPQHF. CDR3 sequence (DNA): TGCGCCAGCAGCCAAGGGGCAGGATTCGGCAATCAGCCCCAGCATTTT.

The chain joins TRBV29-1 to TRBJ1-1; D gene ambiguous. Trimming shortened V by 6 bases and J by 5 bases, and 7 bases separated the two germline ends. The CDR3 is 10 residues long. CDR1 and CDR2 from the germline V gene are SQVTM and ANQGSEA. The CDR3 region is CSVTSTEAFF. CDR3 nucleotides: TGCAGCGTGACCAGTACTGAAGCTTTCTTT.

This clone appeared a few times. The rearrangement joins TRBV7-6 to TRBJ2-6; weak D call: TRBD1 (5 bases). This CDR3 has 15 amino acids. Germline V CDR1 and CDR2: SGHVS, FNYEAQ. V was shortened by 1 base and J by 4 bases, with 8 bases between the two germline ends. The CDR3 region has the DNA TGTGCCAGCAGCTTAGTAGGGGTCGGGGCCAACGTCCTGACTTTC. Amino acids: CASSLVGVGANVLTF.

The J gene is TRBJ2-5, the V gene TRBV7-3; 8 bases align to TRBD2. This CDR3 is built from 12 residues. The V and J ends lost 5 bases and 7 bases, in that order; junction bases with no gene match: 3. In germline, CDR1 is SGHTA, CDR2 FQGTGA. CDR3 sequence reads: CASSDRGGTQYF. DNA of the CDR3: TGTGCCAGCAGCGACCGGGGGGGGACCCAGTACTTC.

As DNA, the CDR3 is TGTGCCAGCAGCTTGATATATGGTAATTCACCCCTCCACTTT. Protein sequence: CASSLIYGNSPLHF. This rearrangement joins TRBV5-6 to TRBJ1-6; D not resolved. Trimming pared 1 base from V and 6 bases from J, leaving 8 bases between. The CDR3 spans 14 residues. Germline assignment: CDR1 SGHDT and CDR2 YYEEEE. Full variable domain (remainder filled in from reference TRBV5-6 and TRBJ1-6): DAGVTQSPTHLIKTRGQQVTLRCSPKSGHDTVSWYQQALGQGPQFIFQYYEEEERQRGNFPDRFSGHQFPNYSSELNVNALLLGDSALYLCASSLIYGNSPLHFGNGTRLTVT.

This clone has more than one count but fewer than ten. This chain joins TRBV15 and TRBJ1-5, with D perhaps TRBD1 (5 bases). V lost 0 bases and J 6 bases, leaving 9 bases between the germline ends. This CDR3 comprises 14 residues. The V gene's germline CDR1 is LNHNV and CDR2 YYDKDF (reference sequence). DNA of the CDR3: TGTGCCACCAGCAGAGATCGGGGGAGTCAGCCCCAGCATTTT. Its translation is CATSRDRGSQPQHF.

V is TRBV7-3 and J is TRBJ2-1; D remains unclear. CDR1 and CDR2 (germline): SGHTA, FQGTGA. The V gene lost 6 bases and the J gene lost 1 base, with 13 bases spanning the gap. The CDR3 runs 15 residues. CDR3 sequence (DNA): TGTGCCAGCAGGTCCCGTGGCAGATCCTACAATGAGCAGTTCTTC. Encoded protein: CASRSRGRSYNEQFF. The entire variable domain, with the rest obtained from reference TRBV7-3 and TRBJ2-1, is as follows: GAGVSQTPSNKVTEKGKYVELRCDPISGHTALYWYRQSLGQGPEFLIYFQGTGAADDSGLPNDRFFAVRPEGSVSTLKIQRTERGDSAVYLCASRSRGRSYNEQFFGPGTRLTVL.

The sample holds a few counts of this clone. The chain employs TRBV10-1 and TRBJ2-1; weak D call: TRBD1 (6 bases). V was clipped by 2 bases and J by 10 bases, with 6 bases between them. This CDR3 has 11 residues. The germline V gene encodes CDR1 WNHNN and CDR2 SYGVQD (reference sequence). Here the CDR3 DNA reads TGCGCCAGCAGTGAGGGGGGCGAGCAGTTCTTC. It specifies CASSEGGEQFF.

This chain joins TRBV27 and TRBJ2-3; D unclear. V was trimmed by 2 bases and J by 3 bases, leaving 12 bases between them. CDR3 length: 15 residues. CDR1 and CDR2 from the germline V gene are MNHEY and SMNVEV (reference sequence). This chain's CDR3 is CASSLVRPSTDTQYF. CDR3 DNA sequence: TGTGCCAGCAGTTTAGTCCGGCCTAGTACAGATACGCAGTATTTT.

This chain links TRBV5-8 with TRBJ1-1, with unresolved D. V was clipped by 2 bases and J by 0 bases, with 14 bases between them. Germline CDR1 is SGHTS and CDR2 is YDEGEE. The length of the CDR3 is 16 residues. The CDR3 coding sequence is TGTGCCAGCAGCTTACTACGTAGTTTTGTGAACACTGAAGCTTTCTTT. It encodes CASSLLRSFVNTEAFF.

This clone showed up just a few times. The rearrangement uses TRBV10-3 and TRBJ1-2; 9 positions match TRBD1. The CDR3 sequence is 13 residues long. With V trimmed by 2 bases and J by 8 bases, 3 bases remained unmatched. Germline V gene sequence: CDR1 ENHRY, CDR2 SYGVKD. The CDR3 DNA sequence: TGTGCCATCAGTGAGGACAGGGGGATAGGCTACACCTTC. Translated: CAISEDRGIGYTF.

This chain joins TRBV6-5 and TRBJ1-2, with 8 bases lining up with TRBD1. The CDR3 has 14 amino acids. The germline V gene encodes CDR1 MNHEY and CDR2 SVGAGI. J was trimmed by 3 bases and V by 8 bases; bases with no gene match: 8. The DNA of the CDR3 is TGTGCCAGCCGAAGGACAGGGCGGCACTATGGCTACACCTTC. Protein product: CASRRTGRHYGYTF.